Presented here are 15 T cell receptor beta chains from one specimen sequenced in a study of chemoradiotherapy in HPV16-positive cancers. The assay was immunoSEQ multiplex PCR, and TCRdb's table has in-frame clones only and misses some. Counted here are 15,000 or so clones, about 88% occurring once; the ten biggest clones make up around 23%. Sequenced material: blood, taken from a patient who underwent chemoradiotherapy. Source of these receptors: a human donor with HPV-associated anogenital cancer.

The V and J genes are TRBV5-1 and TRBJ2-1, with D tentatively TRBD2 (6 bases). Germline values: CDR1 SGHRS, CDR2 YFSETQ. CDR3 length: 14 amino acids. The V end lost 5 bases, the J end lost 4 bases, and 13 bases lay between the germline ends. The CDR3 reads CASRTGTRYNEQFF. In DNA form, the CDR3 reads TGCGCCAGCAGAACCGGGACTCGGTACAATGAGCAGTTCTTC. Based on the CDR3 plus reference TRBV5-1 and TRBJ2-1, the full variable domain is KAGVTQTPRYLIKTRGQQVTLSCSPISGHRSVSWYQQTPGQGLQFLFEYFSETQRNKGNFPGRFSGRQFSNSRSEMNVSTLELGDSALYLCASRTGTRYNEQFFGPGTRLTVL.

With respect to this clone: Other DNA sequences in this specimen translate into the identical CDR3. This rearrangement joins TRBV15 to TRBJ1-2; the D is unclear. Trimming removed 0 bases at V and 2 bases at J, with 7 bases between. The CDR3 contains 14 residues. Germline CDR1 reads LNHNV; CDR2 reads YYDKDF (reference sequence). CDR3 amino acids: CATSRDRRNYGYTF. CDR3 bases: TGTGCCACCAGCAGAGATCGCAGGAACTATGGCTACACCTTC.

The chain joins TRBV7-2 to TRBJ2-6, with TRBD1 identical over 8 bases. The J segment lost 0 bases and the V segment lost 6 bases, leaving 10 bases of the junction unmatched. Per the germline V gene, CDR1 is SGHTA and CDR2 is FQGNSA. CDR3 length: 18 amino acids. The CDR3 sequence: CASRGNGQGNSGANVLTF. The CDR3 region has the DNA TGTGCCAGCAGGGGAAACGGACAGGGAAACTCTGGGGCCAACGTCCTGACTTTC.

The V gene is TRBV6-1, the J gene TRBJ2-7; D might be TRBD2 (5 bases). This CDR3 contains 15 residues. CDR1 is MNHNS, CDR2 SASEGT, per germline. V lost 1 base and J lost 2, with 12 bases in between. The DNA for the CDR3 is TGTGCCAGCAGTGAAGGGACCGGAGGAACCTACGAGCAGTACTTC. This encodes CASSEGTGGTYEQYF.

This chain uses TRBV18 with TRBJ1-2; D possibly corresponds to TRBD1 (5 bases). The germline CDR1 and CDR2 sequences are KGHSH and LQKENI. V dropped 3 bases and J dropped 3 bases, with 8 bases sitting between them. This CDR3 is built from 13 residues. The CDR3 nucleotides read TGTGCCAGCTCACCGGGGGGGGACTATGGCTACACCTTC. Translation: CASSPGGDYGYTF.

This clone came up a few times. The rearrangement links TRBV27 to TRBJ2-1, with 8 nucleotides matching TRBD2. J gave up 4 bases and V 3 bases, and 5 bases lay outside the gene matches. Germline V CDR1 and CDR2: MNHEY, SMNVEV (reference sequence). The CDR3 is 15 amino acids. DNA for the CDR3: TGTGCCAGCAGTTTCCGGGGGGGCAATTACAATGAGCAGTTCTTC. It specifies CASSFRGGNYNEQFF.

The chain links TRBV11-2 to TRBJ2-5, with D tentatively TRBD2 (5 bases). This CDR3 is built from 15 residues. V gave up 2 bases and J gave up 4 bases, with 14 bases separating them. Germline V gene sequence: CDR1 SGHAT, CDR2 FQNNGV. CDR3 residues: CASSLSPKEGETQYF. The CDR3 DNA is TGTGCCAGCAGCTTATCCCCCAAAGAGGGAGAGACCCAGTACTTC.

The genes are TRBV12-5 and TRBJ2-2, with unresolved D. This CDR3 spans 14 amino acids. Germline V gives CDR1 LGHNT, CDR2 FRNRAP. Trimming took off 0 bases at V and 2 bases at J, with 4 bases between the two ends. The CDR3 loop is CASGLVENTGELFF. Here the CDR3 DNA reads TGTGCTAGTGGTTTGGTTGAAAACACCGGGGAGCTGTTTTTT. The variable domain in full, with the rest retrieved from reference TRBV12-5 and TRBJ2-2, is DARVTQTPRHKVTEMGQEVTMRCQPILGHNTVFWYRQTMMQGLELLAYFRNRAPLDDSGMPKDRFSAEMPDATLATLKIQPSEPRDSAVYFCASGLVENTGELFFGEGSRLTVL.

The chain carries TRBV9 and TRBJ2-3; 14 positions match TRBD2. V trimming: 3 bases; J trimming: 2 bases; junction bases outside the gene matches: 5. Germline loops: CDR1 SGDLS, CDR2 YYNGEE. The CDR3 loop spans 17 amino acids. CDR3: CASSEGLAGAFTDTQYF. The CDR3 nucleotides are TGTGCCAGCAGCGAGGGACTAGCGGGGGCTTTCACAGATACGCAGTATTTT.

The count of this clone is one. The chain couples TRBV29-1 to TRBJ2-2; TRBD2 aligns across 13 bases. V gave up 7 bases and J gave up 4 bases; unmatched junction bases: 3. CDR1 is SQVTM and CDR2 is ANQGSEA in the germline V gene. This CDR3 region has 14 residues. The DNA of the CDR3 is TGCAGCGGGACTAGCGGGAGATTCACCGGGGAGCTGTTTTTT. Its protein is CSGTSGRFTGELFF.

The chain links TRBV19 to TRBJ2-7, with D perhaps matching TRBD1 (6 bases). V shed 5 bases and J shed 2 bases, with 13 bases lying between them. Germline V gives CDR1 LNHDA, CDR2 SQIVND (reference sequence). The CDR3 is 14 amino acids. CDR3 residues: CASSSGHRTYEQYF. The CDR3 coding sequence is TGTGCCAGTAGTTCGGGACATCGGACCTACGAGCAGTACTTC. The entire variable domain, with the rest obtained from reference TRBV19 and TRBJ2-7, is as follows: DGGITQSPKYLFRKEGQNVTLSCEQNLNHDAMYWYRQDPGQGLRLIYYSQIVNDFQKGDIAEGYSVSREKKESFPLTVTSAQKNPTAFYLCASSSGHRTYEQYFGPGTRLTVT.

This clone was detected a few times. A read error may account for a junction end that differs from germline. The CDR3 coding sequence is TGTGCCAGCAGTTACGGGGGGGCCGGGTACGAGCAGTACTTC. This codes for CASSYGGAGYEQYF. The gene calls are TRBV10-3 and TRBJ2-7; 8 nucleotides match TRBD2. The CDR3 is made up of 14 amino acids. From germline, CDR1 is ENHRY and CDR2 SYGVKD.

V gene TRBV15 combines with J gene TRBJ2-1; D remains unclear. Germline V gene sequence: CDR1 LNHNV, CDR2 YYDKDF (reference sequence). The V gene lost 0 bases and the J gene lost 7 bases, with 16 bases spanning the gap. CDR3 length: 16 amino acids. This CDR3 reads CATSRDLGPRSNEQFF. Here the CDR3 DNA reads TGTGCCACCAGCAGAGATCTCGGCCCACGATCGAATGAGCAGTTCTTC.

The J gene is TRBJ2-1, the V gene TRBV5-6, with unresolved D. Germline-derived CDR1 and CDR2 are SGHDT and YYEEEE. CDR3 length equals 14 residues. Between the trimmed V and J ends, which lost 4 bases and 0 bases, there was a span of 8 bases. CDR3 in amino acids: CASSRRSSYNEQFF. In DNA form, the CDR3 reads TGTGCCAGCAGCAGGAGAAGCTCCTACAATGAGCAGTTCTTC.

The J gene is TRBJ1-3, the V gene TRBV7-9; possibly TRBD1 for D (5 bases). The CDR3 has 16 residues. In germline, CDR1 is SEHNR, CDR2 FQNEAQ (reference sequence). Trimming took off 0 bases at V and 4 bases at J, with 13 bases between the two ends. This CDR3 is CASSLATSGRGNTIYF. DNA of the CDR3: TGTGCCAGCAGCTTAGCAACGTCAGGGCGAGGAAACACCATATATTTT.